The rows below give T cell receptor beta chains drawn from one sample of a study of cytomegalovirus exposure and HLA in healthy donors. The repertoire was sequenced with immunoSEQ multiplex PCR; TCRdb's copy has only in-frame clones and lacks some. This sample carries some 160,000 clones, 88% of them seen once, and the ten largest clones take 3%. Source material: PBMCs. The receptors stem from a man aged 18 to 30 in good health and CMV-seronegative. Both conserved end residues are part of each CDR3. Each record gives: D gene, clone size, V gene, J gene, CDR3 DNA, CDR3 protein. The D gene is left open where the match is weak. The size field is filled for only some rows; it gives once, few, many or a size class.

TRBD1	-	TRBV7-2	TRBJ1-2	TGTGCCAGCAGCTTGGTATACGGGACAGGGGGCACTCGCTACACCTTC	CASSLVYGTGGTRYTF
TRBD1	-	TRBV7-9	TRBJ1-1	TGTGCCAGCAGCCCTAGGACAGGCGGGGTTATGGATGAAGCTTTCTTT	CASSPRTGGVMDEAFF
-	-	TRBV27	TRBJ2-2	TGTGCCAGCAGTTTATTGTCGTCAGCCGGGGAGCTGTTTTTT	CASSLLSSAGELFF
TRBD2	-	TRBV7-2	TRBJ2-7	TGTGCCAGCAGCTCGAGAAGCGGGATCTACGAGCAGTACTTC	CASSSRSGIYEQYF
TRBD1	-	TRBV7-8	TRBJ1-5	TGTGCCAGCAGCTTGGACCGGGACAGGCTAAATCAGCCCCAGCATTTT	CASSLDRDRLNQPQHF
-	once	TRBV27	TRBJ2-2	TGTGCCAGCAGTTTCTTCGGGGAGCTGTTTTTT	CASSFFGELFF
-	-	TRBV5-6	TRBJ1-5	TGTGCCAGCAGCTTGGGCAGGAATCAGCCCCAGCATTTT	CASSLGRNQPQHF
-	-	TRBV2	TRBJ1-6	TGTGCCAGCACCCCCTGGGCCGGGGAAAATTCACCCCTCCACTTT	CASTPWAGENSPLHF
-	-	TRBV11-2	TRBJ2-1	TGTGCCAGCAGCCCCCCGGGCAGCCTTAAGGGGAATGAGCAGTTCTTC	CASSPPGSLKGNEQFF
-	-	TRBV18	TRBJ1-4	TGTGCCAGCTCGCCTGGGCAGGGGTTTAGAGATGAAAAACTGTTTTTT	CASSPGQGFRDEKLFF
TRBD2	-	TRBV10-1	TRBJ2-1	TGCGCCAGCAGCCCGGGACTAGCGGCGGATGAGCAGTTCTTC	CASSPGLAADEQFF
-	-	TRBV18	TRBJ1-4	TGTGCCAGCTCACCAAATGACAGGTACCAAGAAAAACTGTTTTTT	CASSPNDRYQEKLFF
TRBD2	-	TRBV25-1	TRBJ2-7	TGTGCCAGCAGTGAATTGGGGACTAGCATGCCGCAGTACTTC	CASSELGTSMPQYF
TRBD1	-	TRBV2	TRBJ2-1	TGTGCCAGCAGCCGGGACAGGGCTTGGCATGAGCAGTTCTTC	CASSRDRAWHEQFF
-	-	TRBV9	TRBJ2-5	TGTGCCAGCAGCGTAGGCCTTGGCGGTAAAGAGACCCAGTACTTC	CASSVGLGGKETQYF
-	-	TRBV5-4	TRBJ2-5	TGTGCCAGCAGCAATAGACTGGCACAAGAGACCCAGTACTTC	CASSNRLAQETQYF
TRBD1	-	TRBV5-6	TRBJ2-1	TGTGCCAGCAGCTTGGAAGGACAGGGGATAGGAAGTGAGCAGTTCTTC	CASSLEGQGIGSEQFF
TRBD1	-	TRBV27	TRBJ1-1	TGTGCCAGCAAATTAATCGGGACAGTGAACACTGAAGCTTTCTTT	CASKLIGTVNTEAFF
-	-	TRBV7-9	TRBJ2-3	TGTGCCAGCAGCCCGGACTGGCGCAACACAGATACGCAGTATTTT	CASSPDWRNTDTQYF
-	-	TRBV4-1	TRBJ1-5	TGCGCCAGCAGCCAAGTGGGGATGGGGGCTCCCAATCAGCCCCAGCATTTT	CASSQVGMGAPNQPQHF
TRBD1	-	TRBV28	TRBJ1-2	TGTGCCAGCAGTTTAATCGGGACAGCCTATGGCTACACCTTC	CASSLIGTAYGYTF
TRBD2	-	TRBV7-6	TRBJ2-1	TGTGCCAGCAGCTTAGTTTCGACTAGCGGAGTGGTTTTCGATGAGCAGTTCTTC	CASSLVSTSGVVFDEQFF
-	-	TRBV27	TRBJ2-7	TGTGCCAGCAGGACTGGAGACAGGCGTTTTCTGTACGAGCAGTACTTC	CASRTGDRRFLYEQYF
-	-	TRBV28	TRBJ1-5	TGTGCCAGCATCTTGGGGCAGCATCAGCCCCAGCATTTT	CASILGQHQPQHF
TRBD2	-	TRBV7-2	TRBJ2-5	TGTGCCAGCAGGTCAACTAGCGGGACGTTGAAGACCCAGTACTTC	CASRSTSGTLKTQYF
TRBD1	few	TRBV5-1	TRBJ1-1	TGCGCCAGCAGCGCGGGACAGGGCGGGACCACTGAAGCTTTCTTT	CASSAGQGGTTEAFF
TRBD2	-	TRBV6-5	TRBJ2-7	TGTGCCAGCAGCCGGCAGCGGGGCTACGAGCAGTACTTC	CASSRQRGYEQYF
-	-	TRBV19	TRBJ2-1	TGTGCCAGTAGTGAGGGGCGGGGTTACAATGAGCAGTTCTTC	CASSEGRGYNEQFF
TRBD1	-	TRBV28	TRBJ2-1	TGTGCCAGCAGAGGGGGCGCCTACAATGAGCAGTTCTTC	CASRGGAYNEQFF
-	-	TRBV28	TRBJ1-3	TGTGCCAGCACCGCGGGGGGAGGTGGAAACACCATATATTTT	CASTAGGGGNTIYF
-	once	TRBV7-8	TRBJ2-1	TGTGCCAGCAGCAAACGGGGTAGGCAGTACAATGAGCAGTTCTTC	CASSKRGRQYNEQFF
TRBD1	-	TRBV5-1	TRBJ2-1	TGCGCCAGCAGCCCCCGTGAGGGACAGGGGGCGGACGAGCAGTTCTTC	CASSPREGQGADEQFF
TRBD1	-	TRBV19	TRBJ2-1	TGTGCCAGTAGTTCCTCCGGGACAGGGGTCCTTGCCTACAATGAGCAGTTCTTC	CASSSSGTGVLAYNEQFF
-	few	TRBV28	TRBJ1-4	TGTGCCAGCAGTTTATCTCACTCCGAGGAGAATGAAAAACTGTTTTTT	CASSLSHSEENEKLFF
TRBD1	-	TRBV28	TRBJ1-6	TGTGCCAGCAGCCCTTACCGGGACAGGGGATCAGAATCACCCCTCCACTTT	CASSPYRDRGSESPLHF
TRBD1	-	TRBV5-1	TRBJ1-2	TGCGCCAGCAGCCCCTGGACAGGGACTGGTGGCTACACCTTC	CASSPWTGTGGYTF
-	-	TRBV29-1	TRBJ1-5	TGCAGCGTATCTGACTGGGATCAGCCCCAGCATTTT	CSVSDWDQPQHF
-	-	TRBV28	TRBJ1-2	TGTGCCAGCAGTTTACGCTGGTATAGCCTCGGCGAGGACTATGGCTACACCTTC	CASSLRWYSLGEDYGYTF
TRBD1	-	TRBV7-2	TRBJ2-7	TGTGCCAGCAGCTTAGCCTCAGGGGGTTACTACGAGCAGTACTTC	CASSLASGGYYEQYF
TRBD1	-	TRBV29-1	TRBJ2-3	TGCAGCGTTGAAGATTTGGGACAGGGGTCATATACGCAGTATTTT	CSVEDLGQGSYTQYF
TRBD1	few	TRBV7-2	TRBJ1-6	TGTGCCAGCAGCTTACCAGGGGGTGGATCACCCCTCCACTTT	CASSLPGGGSPLHF
-	-	TRBV9	TRBJ2-7	TGTGCCAGCAGCGTCGGAGCATCCTACGAGCAGTACTTC	CASSVGASYEQYF
TRBD1	-	TRBV28	TRBJ1-2	TGTGCCAGCAGTTTATTCAAAGGACAGGGCATCCATGGCTACACCTTC	CASSLFKGQGIHGYTF
-	-	TRBV18	TRBJ1-2	TGTGCCAGCTCACCACCGGTTTTACAGGGAGAGGAAGTCAACTATGGCTACACCTTC	CASSPPVLQGEEVNYGYTF
-	-	TRBV5-5	TRBJ2-1	TGTGCCAGCAGCCCAGACTTAAACCCATGGAATGAGCAGTTCTTC	CASSPDLNPWNEQFF
TRBD2	-	TRBV7-9	TRBJ2-3	TGTGCCAGCAGCGATGGGGGGGGTAGCATGGATACGCAGTATTTT	CASSDGGGSMDTQYF
TRBD2	-	TRBV5-1	TRBJ2-7	TGCGCCAGCAGCTTACTAGCGGGAGGGATCGCCTACGAGCAGTACTTC	CASSLLAGGIAYEQYF
TRBD1	few	TRBV28	TRBJ1-2	TGTGCCAGCAATTTCCAGGGGGCTCGACCGGGTGGCTACACCTTC	CASNFQGARPGGYTF
-	-	TRBV4-1	TRBJ1-1	TGCGCCAGCAGCCAAGATCAGGGCGGAGTCACTGAAGCTTTCTTT	CASSQDQGGVTEAFF
TRBD1	-	TRBV5-1	TRBJ1-1	TGCGCCAGCAGCGCCAGACAGGGGAAGACTGAAGCTTTCTTT	CASSARQGKTEAFF
TRBD1	-	TRBV7-6	TRBJ2-5	TGTGCCAGCAGCCTAGGGACAGTCCAAGAGACCCAGTACTTC	CASSLGTVQETQYF
-	-	TRBV18	TRBJ2-1	TGTGCCAGCTCACAATACAGAGGCGGGGGCCAGCACAATGAGCAGTTCTTC	CASSQYRGGGQHNEQFF
TRBD2	-	TRBV5-1	TRBJ2-2	TGCGCCAGCTCCCCGGGGGGGCCGGTGACCGGGGAGCTGTTTTTT	CASSPGGPVTGELFF
-	-	TRBV19	TRBJ2-1	TGTGCCAGCAACCAGGGCCAGGCGGTCAATGAGCAGTTCTTC	CASNQGQAVNEQFF
TRBD2	-	TRBV2	TRBJ2-2	TGTGCCAGCAGTTTCGGACTAGCGGGAGGGCCCGGCACCGGGGAGCTGTTTTTT	CASSFGLAGGPGTGELFF